This TCR beta chain was captured in a study of PD-1 blockade in classical Hodgkin lymphoma. Whole-study findings and limits: A reduction in baseline TCR diversity was reportedly seen in newly diagnosed patients relative to healthy donors.

This clone was counted a few times. Its matching antigen is unknown. Some clones are missing from TCRdb's copy, which holds only in-frame ones; the method was immunoSEQ multiplex PCR. The table shows over 25,000 clones, with roughly 70% occurring only once. No patient escaped relapse after autologous stem cell transplantation, and brentuximab vedotin exposure varied. The study recorded best responses of complete response, partial response or progressive disease. Germline V CDR1 and CDR2: MDHEN, SYDVKM. V was trimmed by 6 bases and J by 3 bases, leaving 11 bases between them. The CDR3 contains 13 residues.

The receptor's source is a human donor with classical Hodgkin lymphoma. The specimen comprised peripheral blood mononuclear cells (PBMCs), sampled before the second cycle of nivolumab. The chain employs TRBV28 and TRBJ2-5; D ambiguous. This CDR3 reads CASRTSPEETQYF. The CDR3 DNA sequence: TGTGCCAGCAGAACAAGTCCAGAAGAGACCCAGTACTTC.